The rows below give T cell receptor beta chains drawn from one sample of a study of blood T cell repertoires in COVID-19. Sequenced by immunoSEQ multiplex PCR; TCRdb stores in-frame clones only, minus some. Among around 93,000 clones listed, approximately 81% were seen once. Sequencing was carried out using peripheral blood. The source is a man between 60 and 75 years old with acute or convalescent COVID-19. The CDR3 runs from the conserved cysteine through the conserved F or W. The D gene is left open where the match is weak. Only some rows state a clone size, as once, few, many or a class for expanded clones.

v_call	clone_size	d_call	j_call	cdr3_aa	cdr3_nt
TRBV18	-	-	TRBJ1-2	CASSPRASITGFDGYTF	TGTGCCAGCTCACCACGGGCCTCCATAACAGGGTTTGATGGCTACACCTTC
TRBV13	once	-	TRBJ1-6	CASSLDVTPPYNSPLHF	TGTGCCAGCAGCTTAGACGTCACTCCCCCATATAATTCACCCCTCCACTTT
TRBV19	-	-	TRBJ1-2	CASSVSSGYGYTF	TGTGCCAGTAGTGTCTCGTCGGGCTATGGCTACACCTTC
TRBV11-3	-	-	TRBJ1-2	CASSLDRFGGYTF	TGTGCCAGCAGCTTAGACCGGTTCGGTGGCTACACCTTC
TRBV30	few	-	TRBJ1-1	CAWSYIRDTEAFF	TGTGCCTGGAGTTACATCCGGGACACTGAAGCTTTCTTT
TRBV11-2	-	-	TRBJ1-2	CASIPQQVGGYTF	TGTGCCAGCATCCCCCAGCAGGTTGGTGGCTACACCTTC
TRBV5-4	-	TRBD2	TRBJ2-1	CASSWTSGSVNEQFF	TGTGCCAGCAGTTGGACTAGCGGGAGTGTGAATGAGCAGTTCTTC
TRBV5-1	-	TRBD1	TRBJ1-1	CASSWGQTNTEAFF	TGCGCCAGCAGCTGGGGACAGACGAACACTGAAGCTTTCTTT
TRBV5-4	-	TRBD2	TRBJ2-1	CASSLPQRGTYNEQFF	TGTGCCAGCAGCTTACCACAGCGGGGGACCTACAATGAGCAGTTCTTC
TRBV10-2	-	-	TRBJ1-1	CASSSGWAVISEAFF	TGCGCCAGCAGCTCAGGATGGGCCGTTATTTCTGAAGCTTTCTTT
TRBV9	-	TRBD1	TRBJ2-5	CASSVASGTGNQETQYF	TGTGCCAGCAGCGTAGCCTCGGGGACAGGGAACCAAGAGACCCAGTACTTC
TRBV4-1	many	-	TRBJ1-5	CASSPGQTSYQPQHF	TGCGCCAGCAGCCCCGGACAGACTAGCTATCAGCCCCAGCATTTT
TRBV12-3/TRBV12-4	-	-	TRBJ1-6	CASSLGSPSPLHF	TGTGCCAGCAGTTTGGGCTCCCCTTCACCCCTCCACTTT
TRBV6-5	-	TRBD1	TRBJ1-1	CASSYQGAITEAFF	TGTGCCAGCAGTTACCAGGGGGCAATCACTGAAGCTTTCTTT
TRBV6-1	-	-	TRBJ1-1	CASSELAAEANTEAFF	TGTGCCAGCAGTGAACTCGCTGCAGAGGCGAACACTGAAGCTTTCTTT
TRBV6-2/TRBV6-3	-	TRBD2	TRBJ2-1	CASSPDGGRGYLAGAYNEQFF	TGTGCCAGCAGCCCCGACGGGGGTAGGGGATATCTAGCGGGAGCATACAATGAGCAGTTCTTC
TRBV5-4	-	TRBD1	TRBJ2-4	CASSPGQGSIQYF	TGTGCCAGCAGCCCGGGACAGGGTAGCATTCAGTACTTC
TRBV2	once	-	TRBJ1-2	CASSVSGLGGYTF	TGTGCCAGCAGTGTGAGCGGCCTGGGGGGCTACACCTTC
TRBV6-5	few	TRBD1	TRBJ1-2	CASSMDRDLGYTF	TGTGCCAGCAGTATGGACAGGGATCTTGGCTACACCTTC
TRBV30	-	-	TRBJ1-1	CAWSKLRHGAFF	TGTGCCTGGAGCAAGCTTAGACATGGGGCTTTCTTT